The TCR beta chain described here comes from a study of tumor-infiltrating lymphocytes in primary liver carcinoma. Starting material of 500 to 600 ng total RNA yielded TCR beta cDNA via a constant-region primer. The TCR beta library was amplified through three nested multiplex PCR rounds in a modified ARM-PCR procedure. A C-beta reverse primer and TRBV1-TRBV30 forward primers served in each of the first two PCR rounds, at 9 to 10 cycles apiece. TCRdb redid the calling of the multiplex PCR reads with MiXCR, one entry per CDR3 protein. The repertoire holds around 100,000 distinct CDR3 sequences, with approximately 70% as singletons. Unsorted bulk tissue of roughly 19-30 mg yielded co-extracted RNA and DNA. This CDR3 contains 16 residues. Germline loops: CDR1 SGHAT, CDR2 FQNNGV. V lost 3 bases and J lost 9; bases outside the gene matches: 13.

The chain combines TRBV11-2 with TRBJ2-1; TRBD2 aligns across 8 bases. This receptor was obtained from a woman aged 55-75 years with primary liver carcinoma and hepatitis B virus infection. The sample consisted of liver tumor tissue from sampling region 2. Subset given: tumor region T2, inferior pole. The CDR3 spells CASSLDIGLAMGEQFF. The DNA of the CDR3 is TGTGCCAGCAGCTTGGATATCGGACTAGCCATGGGTGAGCAGTTCTTC.